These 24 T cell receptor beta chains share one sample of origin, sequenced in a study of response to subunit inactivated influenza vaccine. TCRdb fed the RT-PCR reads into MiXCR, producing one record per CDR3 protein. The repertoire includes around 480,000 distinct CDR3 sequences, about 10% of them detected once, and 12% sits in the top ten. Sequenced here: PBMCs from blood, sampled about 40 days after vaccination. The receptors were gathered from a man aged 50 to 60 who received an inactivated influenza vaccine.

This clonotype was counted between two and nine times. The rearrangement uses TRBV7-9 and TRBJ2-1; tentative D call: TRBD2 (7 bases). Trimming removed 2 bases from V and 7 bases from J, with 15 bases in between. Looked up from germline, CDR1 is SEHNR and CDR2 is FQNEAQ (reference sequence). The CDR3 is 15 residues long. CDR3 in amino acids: CASSLLGGAPNEQFF. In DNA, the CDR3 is TGTGCCAGCAGCTTATTGGGGGGGGCACCAAATGAGCAGTTCTTC.

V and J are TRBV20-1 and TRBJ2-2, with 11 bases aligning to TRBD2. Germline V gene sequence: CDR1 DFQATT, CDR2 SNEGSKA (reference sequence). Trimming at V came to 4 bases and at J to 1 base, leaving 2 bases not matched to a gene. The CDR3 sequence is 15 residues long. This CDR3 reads CSAKGLAVNTGELFF. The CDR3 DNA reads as TGCAGTGCTAAGGGACTAGCGGTGAACACCGGGGAGCTGTTTTTT.

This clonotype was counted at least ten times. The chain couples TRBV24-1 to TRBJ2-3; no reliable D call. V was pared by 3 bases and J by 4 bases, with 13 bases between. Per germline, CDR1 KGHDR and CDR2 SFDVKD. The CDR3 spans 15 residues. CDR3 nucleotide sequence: TGTGCCACCAGTGATCAGATGCGCCCCGCAGATACGCAGTATTTT. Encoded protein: CATSDQMRPADTQYF.

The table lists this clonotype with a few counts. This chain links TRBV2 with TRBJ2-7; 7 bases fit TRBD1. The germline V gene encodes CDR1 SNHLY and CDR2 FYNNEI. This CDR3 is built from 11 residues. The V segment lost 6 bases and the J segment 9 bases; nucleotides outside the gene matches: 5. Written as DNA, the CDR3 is TGTGCCAGCAGGGCCGGGACAGCGCAGTACTTC. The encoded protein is CASRAGTAQYF.

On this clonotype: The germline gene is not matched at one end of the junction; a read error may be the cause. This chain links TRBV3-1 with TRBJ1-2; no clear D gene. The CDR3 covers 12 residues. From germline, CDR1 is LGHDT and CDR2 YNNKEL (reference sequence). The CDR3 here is CASRTLAGGYTF. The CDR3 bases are TGTGCCAGCCGGACCCTGGCAGGTGGCTACACCTTT.

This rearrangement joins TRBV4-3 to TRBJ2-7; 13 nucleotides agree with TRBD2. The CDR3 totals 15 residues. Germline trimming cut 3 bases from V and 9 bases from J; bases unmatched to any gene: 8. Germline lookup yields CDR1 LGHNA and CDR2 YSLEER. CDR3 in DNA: TGCGCCAGCAGCCAGGCATTGACTAGCGGGAGGATGCAGTACTTC. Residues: CASSQALTSGRMQYF.

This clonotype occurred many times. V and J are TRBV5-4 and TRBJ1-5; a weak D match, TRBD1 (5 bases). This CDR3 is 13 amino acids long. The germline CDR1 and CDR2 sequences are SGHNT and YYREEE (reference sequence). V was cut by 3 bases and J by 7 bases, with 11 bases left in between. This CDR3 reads CASSSAGEQPQHF. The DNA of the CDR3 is TGTGCCAGCAGCTCGGCGGGGGAACAGCCCCAGCATTTT.

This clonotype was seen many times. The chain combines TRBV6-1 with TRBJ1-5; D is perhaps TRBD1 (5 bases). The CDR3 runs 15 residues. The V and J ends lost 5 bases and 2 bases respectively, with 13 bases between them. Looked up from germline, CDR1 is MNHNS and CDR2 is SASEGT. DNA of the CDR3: TGTGCCAGCAGTAAGTCAGGGTTTGGCAATCAGCCCCAGCATTTT. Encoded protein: CASSKSGFGNQPQHF.

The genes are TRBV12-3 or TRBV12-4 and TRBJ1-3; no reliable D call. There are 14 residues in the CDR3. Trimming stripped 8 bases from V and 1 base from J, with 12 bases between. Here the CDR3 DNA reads TGTGCCAGCGTATTCGTGGGGTCTGGAAACACCATATATTTT. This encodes CASVFVGSGNTIYF.

This CDR3 reads CASSLAGLAGATQYF. The CDR3 DNA follows: TGCGCCAGCAGCTTGGCCGGGCTAGCGGGAGCTACGCAGTATTTT. V gene TRBV5-1 combines with J gene TRBJ2-3; TRBD2 agrees at 10 bases. The V gene's germline CDR1 is SGHRS and CDR2 YFSETQ. The CDR3 runs to 15 residues. J was trimmed by 8 bases and V by 0 bases; bases with no gene match: 6.

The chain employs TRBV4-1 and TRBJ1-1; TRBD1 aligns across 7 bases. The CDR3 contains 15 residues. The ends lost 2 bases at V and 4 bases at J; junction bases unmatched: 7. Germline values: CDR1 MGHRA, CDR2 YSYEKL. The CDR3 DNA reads TGCGCCAGCAGCCAATATACAGGGGTCGGCACTGAAGCTTTCTTT. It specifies CASSQYTGVGTEAFF.

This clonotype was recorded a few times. This chain's CDR3 is CASRGSGVLTDTQYF. Here the CDR3 DNA reads TGTGCCAGCAGAGGCTCAGGGGTCCTCACAGATACGCAGTATTTT. The rearrangement joins TRBV7-2 to TRBJ2-3, with D tentatively TRBD1 (6 bases). The CDR3 extends over 15 amino acids. V was pared by 6 bases and J by 2 bases, with 15 bases between. CDR1 and CDR2 from the germline V gene are SGHTA and FQGNSA.

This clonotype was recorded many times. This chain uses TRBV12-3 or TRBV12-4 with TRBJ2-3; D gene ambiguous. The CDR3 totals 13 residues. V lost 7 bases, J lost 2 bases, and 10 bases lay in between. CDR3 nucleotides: TGTGCCAGCACTCTGGCAGCCACAGATACGCAGTATTTT. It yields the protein CASTLAATDTQYF.

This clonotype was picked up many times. DNA of the CDR3: TGTGCCACCAGTGATGCCCCCCCACAGGGGCTCAACAATCAGCCCCAGCATTTT. As protein: CATSDAPPQGLNNQPQHF. This chain joins TRBV24-1 and TRBJ1-5; 7 bases map to TRBD1. The germline gives CDR1 KGHDR, CDR2 SFDVKD. The V gene end was trimmed by 3 bases and the J gene end by 3 bases; junction bases not matched to a gene: 13. This CDR3 region has 18 residues.

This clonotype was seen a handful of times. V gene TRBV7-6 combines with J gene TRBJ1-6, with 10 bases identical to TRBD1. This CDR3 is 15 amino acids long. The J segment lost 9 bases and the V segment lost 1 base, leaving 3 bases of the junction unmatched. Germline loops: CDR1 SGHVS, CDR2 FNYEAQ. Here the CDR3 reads CASSLDDRGLSPLHF. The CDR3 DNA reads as TGTGCCAGCAGCTTAGATGACAGGGGGCTTTCACCCCTCCACTTT.

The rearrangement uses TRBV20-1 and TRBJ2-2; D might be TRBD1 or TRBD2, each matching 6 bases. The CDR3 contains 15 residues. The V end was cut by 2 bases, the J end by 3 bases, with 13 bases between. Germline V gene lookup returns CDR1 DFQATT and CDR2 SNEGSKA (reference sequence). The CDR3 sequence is CSARLRGRDTGELFF. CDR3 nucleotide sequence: TGCAGTGCTAGACTCCGGGGGCGCGACACCGGGGAGCTGTTTTTT.

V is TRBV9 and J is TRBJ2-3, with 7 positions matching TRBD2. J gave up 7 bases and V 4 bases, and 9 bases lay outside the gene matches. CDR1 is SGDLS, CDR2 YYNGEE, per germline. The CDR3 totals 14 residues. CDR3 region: CASSSTPGTNTQYF. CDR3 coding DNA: TGTGCCAGCAGCTCGACACCGGGGACTAATACGCAGTATTTT.

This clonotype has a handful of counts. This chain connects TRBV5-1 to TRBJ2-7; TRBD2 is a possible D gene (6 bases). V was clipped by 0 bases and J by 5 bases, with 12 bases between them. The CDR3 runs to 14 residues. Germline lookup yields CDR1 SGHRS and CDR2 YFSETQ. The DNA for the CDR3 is TGCGCCAGCAGCTTGGCCCGGGACTGGCACGAGCAGTACTTC. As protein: CASSLARDWHEQYF.

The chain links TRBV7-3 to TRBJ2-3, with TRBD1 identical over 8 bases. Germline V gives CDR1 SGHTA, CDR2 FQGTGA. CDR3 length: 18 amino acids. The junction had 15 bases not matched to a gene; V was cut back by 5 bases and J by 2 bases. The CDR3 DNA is TGTGCCAGCAGCCCTCCCGGGTGGACAGGGCCCCACACAGATACGCAGTATTTT. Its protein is CASSPPGWTGPHTDTQYF.

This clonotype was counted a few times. In DNA form, the CDR3 reads TGCAGTGCTAGGGGTGGGGATGAGCAGTTCTTC. Its translation is CSARGGDEQFF. V and J are TRBV20-1 and TRBJ2-1; no reliable D call. This CDR3 has 11 residues. The V gene lost 3 bases and the J gene lost 8 bases, with 8 bases spanning the gap. Looked up from germline, CDR1 is DFQATT and CDR2 is SNEGSKA (reference sequence).

CDR3 protein: CASAGLVSTDTQYF. The CDR3 bases are TGTGCCAGCGCGGGACTAGTATCCACAGATACGCAGTATTTT. J is TRBJ2-3 and V is TRBV7-9, with 8 positions matching TRBD2. Looked up from germline, CDR1 is SEHNR and CDR2 is FQNEAQ (reference sequence). V trimming: 8 bases; J trimming: 2 bases; junction bases outside the gene matches: 6. This CDR3 is built from 14 residues.

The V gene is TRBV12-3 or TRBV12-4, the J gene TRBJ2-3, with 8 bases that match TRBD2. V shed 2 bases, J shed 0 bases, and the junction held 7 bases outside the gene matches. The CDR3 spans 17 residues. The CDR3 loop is CASSLSYTSGSTDTQYF. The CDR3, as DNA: TGTGCCAGCAGTTTATCCTACACTAGCGGAAGCACAGATACGCAGTATTTT.

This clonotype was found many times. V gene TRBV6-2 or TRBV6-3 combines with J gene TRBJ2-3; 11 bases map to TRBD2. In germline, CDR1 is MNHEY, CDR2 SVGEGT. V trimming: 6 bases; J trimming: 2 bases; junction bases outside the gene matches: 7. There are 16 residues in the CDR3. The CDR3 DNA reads TGTGCCAGCAGCCCCTTGACTAGCGGGGACACAGATACGCAGTATTTT. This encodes CASSPLTSGDTDTQYF.

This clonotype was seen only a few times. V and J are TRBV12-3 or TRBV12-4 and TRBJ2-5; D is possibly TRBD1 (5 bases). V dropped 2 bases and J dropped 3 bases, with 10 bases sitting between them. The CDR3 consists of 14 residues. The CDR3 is CASSLYQGEETQYF. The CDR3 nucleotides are TGTGCCAGCAGTTTATATCAGGGTGAAGAGACCCAGTACTTC.